One sample yielded the 9 T cell receptor beta chains listed below, sequenced in a study of T cells in narcolepsy. Clones were read by immunoSEQ multiplex PCR, and TCRdb kept only the in-frame ones, dropping some. The repertoire consists of under 35,000 clones, with 65% to 85% occurring once and the leading ten covering about 1%. The sequencing sample was made of memory (CD45RA-) CD4+ T cells from blood. The receptors were gathered from a human donor in good health.

A few counts support this clone. The chain combines TRBV7-2 with TRBJ2-7; D perhaps matches TRBD2 (5 bases). With 0 bases removed from V and 7 bases from J, the gap between germline ends came to 16 bases. This CDR3 region has 15 residues. The germline V gene has CDR1 SGHTA and CDR2 FQGNSA. The CDR3 sequence: CASSLALAAPGEQYF. The CDR3 DNA reads TGTGCCAGCAGCTTAGCGCTCGCGGCCCCGGGGGAGCAGTACTTC.

This clone was observed a few times. Other DNA sequences of this sample code for an identical CDR3. The chain is built from TRBV19 and TRBJ2-7; the D gene is possibly TRBD2 (5 bases). The germline V gene encodes CDR1 LNHDA and CDR2 SQIVND (reference sequence). The V end lost 3 bases, the J end lost 2 bases, and 14 bases lay between the germline ends. This CDR3 is built from 15 residues. The CDR3 DNA follows: TGTGCCAGTAGTATTGGCCCGGCCGGGGCCTACGAGCAGTACTTC. This sequence encodes CASSIGPAGAYEQYF.

The rearrangement uses TRBV27 and TRBJ1-1; 9 bases are a match to TRBD1. J lost 1 base, V lost 4 bases, and 13 bases had no gene match. The CDR3 runs to 18 residues. Germline V gene lookup returns CDR1 MNHEY and CDR2 SMNVEV (reference sequence). CDR3 residues: CASSSTGGRTLGNTEAFF. Written as DNA, the CDR3 is TGTGCCAGCAGTTCGACAGGGGGACGGACCTTGGGGAACACTGAAGCTTTCTTT.

The sample holds one count of this clone. The chain recombines TRBV21-1 with TRBJ2-7. TRBV21-1 is noted as a pseudogene. This CDR3 comprises 18 residues. The CDR3: CASSKAPEQLRSSYEQYF. DNA for the CDR3: TGTGCCAGCAGCAAAGCGCCAGAACAGCTTAGGAGCTCCTACGAGCAGTACTTC.

The count of this clone is one. The chain carries TRBV27 and TRBJ2-4; 11 positions agree with TRBD2. V trimming: 0 bases; J trimming: 0 bases; junction bases outside the gene matches: 1. Germline CDR1 MNHEY, CDR2 SMNVEV (reference sequence). The CDR3 runs to 17 residues. The CDR3 DNA is TGTGCCAGCAGTTTATCCCTAGCGGGAGGAGCCAAAAACATTCAGTACTTC. This encodes CASSLSLAGGAKNIQYF.

The chain joins TRBV14 to TRBJ2-7, with no clear D. Germline V gene lookup returns CDR1 SGHDN and CDR2 FVKESK. This CDR3 has 15 residues. V lost 4 bases, J lost 3 bases, and 16 bases lay in between. The CDR3 region has the DNA TGTGCCAGCAGCCGAGGTTACGAGCCGGGCTACGAGCAGTACTTC. Protein: CASSRGYEPGYEQYF.

This chain links TRBV12-5 with TRBJ2-5; D unresolved. Per germline, CDR1 LGHNT and CDR2 FRNRAP. Deletions cut 2 bases from V and 4 bases from J, with 14 bases between. The CDR3 has 15 amino acids. CDR3 DNA: TGTGCTAGTGGTTTGCGGGTCCGACCCCCAGAGACCCAGTACTTC. Translating gives CASGLRVRPPETQYF. Filled out from reference TRBV12-5 and TRBJ2-5, the complete variable domain reads DARVTQTPRHKVTEMGQEVTMRCQPILGHNTVFWYRQTMMQGLELLAYFRNRAPLDDSGMPKDRFSAEMPDATLATLKIQPSEPRDSAVYFCASGLRVRPPETQYFGPGTRLLVL.

The table lists this clone with a count of one. The V gene is TRBV30, the J gene TRBJ2-6; possibly TRBD2 for D (5 bases). This CDR3 is 12 amino acids long. V was cut by 5 bases and J by 7 bases, with 9 bases left in between. CDR1 is GTSNPN and CDR2 is SVGIG in the germline V gene (reference sequence). CDR3: CAWGRGANVLTF. The CDR3 coding sequence is TGTGCCTGGGGGAGAGGAGCCAACGTCCTGACTTTC.

J is TRBJ2-7 and V is TRBV27; the D is unclear. The CDR3 loop spans 13 amino acids. Per the germline V gene, CDR1 is MNHEY and CDR2 is SMNVEV (reference sequence). The ends were cut back, 9 bases at V and 8 bases at J, with 20 bases in the middle. This chain's CDR3 is CASHSRAGSQQYF. The CDR3 bases are TGTGCCAGTCACTCTAGGGCCGGTAGTCAGCAGTACTTC.